This T cell receptor beta chain was captured in a study of T cells in Graves' hyperthyroidism and ophthalmopathy. This clonotype was seen more than once but under ten times. TCR beta CDR3 regions were amplified from RNA transcripts. The study used the HTBI primer set for a first-round RT-PCR of the TCR CDR3. TCRdb recomputed calls from the multiplex PCR reads with MiXCR, one row per CDR3 protein. In the table there are approximately 380,000 distinct CDR3 sequences, about 18% of which are singletons. The CDR3 has 15 amino acids. Between the trimmed V and J ends, which lost 3 bases and 4 bases, there was a span of 11 bases. The germline V gene has CDR1 SGDLS and CDR2 YYNGEE.

This TCR was recovered from a man between 18 and 35 years old with Graves' ophthalmopathy. Sequencing was carried out using blood. V is TRBV9 and J is TRBJ1-6; D is perhaps TRBD1 (5 bases). CDR3 in amino acids: CASSDRDGYNSPLHF. The CDR3, as DNA: TGTGCCAGCAGCGACCGGGACGGATATAATTCACCCCTCCACTTT.